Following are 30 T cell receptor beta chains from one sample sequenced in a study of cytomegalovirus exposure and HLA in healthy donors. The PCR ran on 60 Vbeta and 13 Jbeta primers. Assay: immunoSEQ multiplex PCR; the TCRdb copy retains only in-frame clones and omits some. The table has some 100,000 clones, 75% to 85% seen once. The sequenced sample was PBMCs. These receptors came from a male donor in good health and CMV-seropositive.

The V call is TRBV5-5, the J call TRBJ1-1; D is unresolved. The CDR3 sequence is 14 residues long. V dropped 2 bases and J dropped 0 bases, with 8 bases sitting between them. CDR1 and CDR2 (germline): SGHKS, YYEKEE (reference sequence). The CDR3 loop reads CASSLNSMNTEAFF. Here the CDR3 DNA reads TGTGCCAGCAGCTTAAACAGCATGAACACTGAAGCTTTCTTT.

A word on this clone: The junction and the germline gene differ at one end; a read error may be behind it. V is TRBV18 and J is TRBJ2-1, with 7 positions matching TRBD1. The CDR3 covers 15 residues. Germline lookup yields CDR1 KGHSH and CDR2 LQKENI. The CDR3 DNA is TGTGCCAGCTCGCCACAGGGGTGGGGCTACAATGAGCAGTTCTTC. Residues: CASSPQGWGYNEQFF.

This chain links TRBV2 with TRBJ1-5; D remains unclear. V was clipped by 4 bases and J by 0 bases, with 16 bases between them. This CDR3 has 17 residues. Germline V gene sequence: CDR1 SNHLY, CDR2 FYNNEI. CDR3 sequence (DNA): TGTGCCAGCAGTGGCAGGCCTACCCTATCTAGCAATCAGCCCCAGCATTTT. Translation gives CASSGRPTLSSNQPQHF.

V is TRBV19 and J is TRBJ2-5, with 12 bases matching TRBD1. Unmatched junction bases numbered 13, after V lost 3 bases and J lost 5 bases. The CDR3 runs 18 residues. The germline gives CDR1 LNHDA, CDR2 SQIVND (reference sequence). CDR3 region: CASSMGQGALIGGETQYF. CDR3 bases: TGTGCCAGTAGTATGGGACAGGGGGCGCTGATTGGTGGGGAGACCCAGTACTTC.

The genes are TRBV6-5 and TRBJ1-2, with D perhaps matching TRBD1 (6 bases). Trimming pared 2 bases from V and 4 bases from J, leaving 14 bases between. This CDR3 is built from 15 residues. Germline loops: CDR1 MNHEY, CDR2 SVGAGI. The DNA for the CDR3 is TGTGCCAGCAGTTACAGGGGGGGTTCGGCCTATGGCTACACCTTC. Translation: CASSYRGGSAYGYTF.

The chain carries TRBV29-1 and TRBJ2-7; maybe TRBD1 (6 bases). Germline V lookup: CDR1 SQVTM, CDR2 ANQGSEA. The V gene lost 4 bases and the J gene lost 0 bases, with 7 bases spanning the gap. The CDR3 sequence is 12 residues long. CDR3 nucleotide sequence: TGCAGCGTTGGGACAGACTCCTACGAGCAGTACTTC. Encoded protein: CSVGTDSYEQYF.

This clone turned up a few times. The CDR3 bases are TGTGCCAGCAGCCAATCCCCTGTCGGACAGGGATTGTATGAAAAACTGTTTTTT. This codes for CASSQSPVGQGLYEKLFF. The rearrangement joins TRBV4-2 to TRBJ1-4; 8 bases are a match to TRBD1. CDR1 LGHNA and CDR2 YNFKEQ come from the germline V gene. V trimming: 2 bases; J trimming: 6 bases; junction bases outside the gene matches: 14. This CDR3 has 18 residues.

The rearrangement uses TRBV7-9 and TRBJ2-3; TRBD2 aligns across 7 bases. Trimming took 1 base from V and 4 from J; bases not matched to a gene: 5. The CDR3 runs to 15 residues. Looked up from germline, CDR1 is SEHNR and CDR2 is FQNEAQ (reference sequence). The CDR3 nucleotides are TGTGCCAGCAGCTTAGGTGGGGGGGTCCCAGATACGCAGTATTTT. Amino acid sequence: CASSLGGGVPDTQYF.

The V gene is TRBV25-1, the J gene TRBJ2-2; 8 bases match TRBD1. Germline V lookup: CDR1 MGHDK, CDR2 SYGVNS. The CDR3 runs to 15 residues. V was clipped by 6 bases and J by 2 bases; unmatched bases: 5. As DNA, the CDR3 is TGTGCCAGCAGCCCGACAGGGGAAAACACCGGGGAGCTGTTTTTT. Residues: CASSPTGENTGELFF.

DNA for the CDR3: TGTGCCAGCAGCTTAACAAGGGAGAGAGATTGGGAGCAGTACTTC. This gives the protein CASSLTRERDWEQYF. V and J are TRBV7-8 and TRBJ2-7; TRBD2 might be the D (5 bases). This CDR3 comprises 15 residues. Germline CDR1 is SGHVS and CDR2 is FQNEAQ. Trimming stripped 2 bases from V and 7 bases from J, with 18 bases between.

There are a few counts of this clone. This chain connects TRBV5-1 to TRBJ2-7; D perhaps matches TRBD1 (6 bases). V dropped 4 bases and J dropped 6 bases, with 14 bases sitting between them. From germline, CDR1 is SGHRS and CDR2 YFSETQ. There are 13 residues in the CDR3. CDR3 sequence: CASSATQGSEQYF. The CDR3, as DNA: TGCGCCAGCAGCGCCACACAGGGATCCGAGCAGTACTTC.

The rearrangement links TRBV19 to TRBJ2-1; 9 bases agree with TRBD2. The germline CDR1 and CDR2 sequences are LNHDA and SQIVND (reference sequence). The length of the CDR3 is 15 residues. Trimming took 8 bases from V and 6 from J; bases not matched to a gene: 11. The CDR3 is CASFRTAGGRNEQFF. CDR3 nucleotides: TGTGCCAGTTTCCGGACAGCGGGGGGCCGCAATGAGCAGTTCTTC. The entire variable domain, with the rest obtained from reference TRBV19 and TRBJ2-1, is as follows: DGGITQSPKYLFRKEGQNVTLSCEQNLNHDAMYWYRQDPGQGLRLIYYSQIVNDFQKGDIAEGYSVSREKKESFPLTVTSAQKNPTAFYLCASFRTAGGRNEQFFGPGTRLTVL.

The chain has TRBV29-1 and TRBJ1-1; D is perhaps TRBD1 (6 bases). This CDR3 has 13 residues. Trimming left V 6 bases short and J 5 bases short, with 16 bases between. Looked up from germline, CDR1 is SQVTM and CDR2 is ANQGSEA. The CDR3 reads CSVLGQSVTEAFF. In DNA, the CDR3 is TGCAGCGTCCTCGGACAGAGCGTAACTGAAGCTTTCTTT.

CDR3: CASSYWRTGGEKLFF. CDR3 nucleotide sequence: TGTGCCAGCAGTTACTGGCGGACAGGGGGAGAAAAACTGTTTTTT. The chain recombines TRBV6-6 with TRBJ1-4, with 10 positions matching TRBD1. The CDR3 consists of 15 residues. J gave up 8 bases and V 1 base, and 4 bases lay outside the gene matches. Germline assignment: CDR1 MNHNY and CDR2 SVGAGI (reference sequence).

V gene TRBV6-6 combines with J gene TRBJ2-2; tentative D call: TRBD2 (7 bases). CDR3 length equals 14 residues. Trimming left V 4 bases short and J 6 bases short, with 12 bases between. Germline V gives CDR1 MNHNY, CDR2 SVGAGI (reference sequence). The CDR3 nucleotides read TGTGCCAGCAGTTCCAGGGAGGGGGCCGGGGAGCTGTTTTTT. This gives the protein CASSSREGAGELFF.

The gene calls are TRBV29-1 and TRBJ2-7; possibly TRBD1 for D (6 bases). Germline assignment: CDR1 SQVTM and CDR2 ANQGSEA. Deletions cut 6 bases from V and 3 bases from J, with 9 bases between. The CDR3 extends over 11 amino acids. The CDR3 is CSVQGIYEQYF. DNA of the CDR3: TGCAGCGTACAGGGCATCTACGAGCAGTACTTC.

The CDR3 sequence is CASAVGIALAEQYF. As DNA, the CDR3 is TGTGCCAGCGCCGTTGGGATCGCGCTAGCCGAGCAGTACTTC. The V gene is TRBV9, the J gene TRBJ2-7; a weak D match, TRBD2 (5 bases). The CDR3 is 14 residues long. Germline CDR1 and CDR2: SGDLS and YYNGEE. The V gene lost 7 bases and the J gene lost 6 bases, with 20 bases spanning the gap.

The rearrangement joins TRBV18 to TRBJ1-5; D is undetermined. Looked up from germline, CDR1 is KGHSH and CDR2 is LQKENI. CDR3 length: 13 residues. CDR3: CAVNGLPHQPQHF. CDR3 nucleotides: TGTGCGGTTAACGGACTCCCGCATCAGCCCCAGCATTTT.

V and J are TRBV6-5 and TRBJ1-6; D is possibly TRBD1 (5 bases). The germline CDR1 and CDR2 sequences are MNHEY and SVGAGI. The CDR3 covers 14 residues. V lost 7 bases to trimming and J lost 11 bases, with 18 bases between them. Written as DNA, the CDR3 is TGTGCCAGCACCACACAGGCCTTGGTTACACCCCTCCACTTT. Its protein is CASTTQALVTPLHF.

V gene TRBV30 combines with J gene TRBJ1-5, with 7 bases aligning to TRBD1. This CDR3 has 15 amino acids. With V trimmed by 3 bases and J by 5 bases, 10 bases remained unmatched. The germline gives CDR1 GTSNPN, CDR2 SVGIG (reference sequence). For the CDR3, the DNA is TGTGCCTGGAGGTCTACCGGGACAGAGCATCAGCCCCAGCATTTT. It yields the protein CAWRSTGTEHQPQHF.

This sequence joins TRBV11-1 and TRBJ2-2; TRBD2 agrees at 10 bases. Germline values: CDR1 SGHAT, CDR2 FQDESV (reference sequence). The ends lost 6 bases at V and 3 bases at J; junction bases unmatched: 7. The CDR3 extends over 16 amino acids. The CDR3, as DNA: TGTGCCAGCAGTTCAGCGGGGGGGCCCGACACCGGGGAGCTGTTTTTT. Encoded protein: CASSSAGGPDTGELFF.

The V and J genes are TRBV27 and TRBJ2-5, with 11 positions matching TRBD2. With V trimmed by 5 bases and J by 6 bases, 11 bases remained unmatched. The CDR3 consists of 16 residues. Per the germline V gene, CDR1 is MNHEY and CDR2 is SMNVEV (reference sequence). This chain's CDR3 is CASSPPLAGGSKTQYF. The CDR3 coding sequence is TGTGCCAGCAGTCCCCCGCTAGCGGGGGGCAGTAAGACCCAGTACTTC.

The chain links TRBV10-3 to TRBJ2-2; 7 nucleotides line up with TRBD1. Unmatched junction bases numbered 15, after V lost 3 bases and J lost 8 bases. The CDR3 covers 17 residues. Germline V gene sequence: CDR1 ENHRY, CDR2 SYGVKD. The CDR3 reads CAISDSGQDRLRGELFF. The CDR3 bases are TGTGCCATCAGTGACTCTGGACAGGACCGATTAAGGGGGGAGCTGTTTTTT.

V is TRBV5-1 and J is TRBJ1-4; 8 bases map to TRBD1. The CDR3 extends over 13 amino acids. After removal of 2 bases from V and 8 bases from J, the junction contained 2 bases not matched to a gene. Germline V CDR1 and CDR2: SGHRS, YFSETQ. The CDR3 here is CASSLSGGEKLFF. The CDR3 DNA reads TGCGCCAGCAGCTTATCAGGGGGCGAAAAACTGTTTTTT. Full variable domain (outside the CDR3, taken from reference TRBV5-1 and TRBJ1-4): KAGVTQTPRYLIKTRGQQVTLSCSPISGHRSVSWYQQTPGQGLQFLFEYFSETQRNKGNFPGRFSGRQFSNSRSEMNVSTLELGDSALYLCASSLSGGEKLFFGSGTQLSVL.

This CDR3 reads CASQQAAGVYAFF. For the CDR3, the DNA is TGTGCCAGTCAGCAGGCCGCGGGGGTTTATGCTTTCTTT. This chain links TRBV6-1 with TRBJ1-1, with a possible D match to TRBD1 (5 bases). This CDR3 has 13 residues. Trimming left V 9 bases short and J 11 bases short, with 22 bases between. Per germline, CDR1 MNHNS and CDR2 SASEGT.

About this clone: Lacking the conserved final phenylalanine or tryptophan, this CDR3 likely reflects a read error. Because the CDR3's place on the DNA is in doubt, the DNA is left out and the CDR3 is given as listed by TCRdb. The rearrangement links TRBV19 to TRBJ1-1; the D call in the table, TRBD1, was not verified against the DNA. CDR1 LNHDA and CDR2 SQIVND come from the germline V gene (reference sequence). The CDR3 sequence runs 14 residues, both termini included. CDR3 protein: CASSIKGAWEHGAS.

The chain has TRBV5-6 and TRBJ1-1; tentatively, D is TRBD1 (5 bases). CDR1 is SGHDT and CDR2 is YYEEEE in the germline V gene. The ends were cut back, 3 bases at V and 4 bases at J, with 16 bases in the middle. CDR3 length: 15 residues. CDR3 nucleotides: TGTGCCAGCAGCTCCTACCACCAAGGGGCCACTGAAGCTTTCTTT. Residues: CASSSYHQGATEAFF.

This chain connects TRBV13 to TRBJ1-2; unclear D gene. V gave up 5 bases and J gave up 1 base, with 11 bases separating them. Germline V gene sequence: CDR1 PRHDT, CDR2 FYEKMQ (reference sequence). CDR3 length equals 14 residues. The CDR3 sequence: CASSENPFNYGYTF. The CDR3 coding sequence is TGTGCCAGCAGCGAGAACCCTTTTAACTATGGCTACACCTTC.

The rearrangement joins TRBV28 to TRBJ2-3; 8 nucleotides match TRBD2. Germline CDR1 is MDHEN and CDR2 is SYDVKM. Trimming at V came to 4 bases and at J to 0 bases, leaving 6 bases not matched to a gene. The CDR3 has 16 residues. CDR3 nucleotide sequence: TGTGCCAGCAGTTCCGGGAGGGGATCTAGCACAGATACGCAGTATTTT. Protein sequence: CASSSGRGSSTDTQYF.

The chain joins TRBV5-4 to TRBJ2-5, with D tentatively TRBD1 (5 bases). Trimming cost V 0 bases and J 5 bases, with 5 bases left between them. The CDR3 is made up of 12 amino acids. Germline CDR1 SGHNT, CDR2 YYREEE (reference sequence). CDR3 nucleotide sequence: TGTGCCAGCAGCTTGGACAGGGAGACCCAGTACTTC. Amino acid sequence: CASSLDRETQYF. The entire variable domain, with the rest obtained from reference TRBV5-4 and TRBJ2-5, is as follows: ETGVTQSPTHLIKTRGQQVTLRCSSQSGHNTVSWYQQALGQGPQFIFQYYREEENGRGNFPPRFSGLQFPNYSSELNVNALELDDSALYLCASSLDRETQYFGPGTRLLVL.